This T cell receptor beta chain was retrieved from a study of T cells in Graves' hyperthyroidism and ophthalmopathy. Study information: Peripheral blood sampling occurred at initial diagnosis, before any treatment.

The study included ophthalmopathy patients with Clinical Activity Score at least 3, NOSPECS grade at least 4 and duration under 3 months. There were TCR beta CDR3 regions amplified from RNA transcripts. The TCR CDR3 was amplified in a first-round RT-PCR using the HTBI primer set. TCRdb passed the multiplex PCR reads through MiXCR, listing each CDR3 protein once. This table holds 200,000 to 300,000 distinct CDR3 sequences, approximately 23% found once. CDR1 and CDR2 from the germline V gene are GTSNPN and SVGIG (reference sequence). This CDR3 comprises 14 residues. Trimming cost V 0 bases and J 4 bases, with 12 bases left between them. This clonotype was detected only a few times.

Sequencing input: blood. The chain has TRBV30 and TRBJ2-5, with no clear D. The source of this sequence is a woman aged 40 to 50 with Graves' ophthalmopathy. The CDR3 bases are TGTGCCTGGAGTGTAATGCGACTTGGAGAGACCCAGTACTTC. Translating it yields CAWSVMRLGETQYF.